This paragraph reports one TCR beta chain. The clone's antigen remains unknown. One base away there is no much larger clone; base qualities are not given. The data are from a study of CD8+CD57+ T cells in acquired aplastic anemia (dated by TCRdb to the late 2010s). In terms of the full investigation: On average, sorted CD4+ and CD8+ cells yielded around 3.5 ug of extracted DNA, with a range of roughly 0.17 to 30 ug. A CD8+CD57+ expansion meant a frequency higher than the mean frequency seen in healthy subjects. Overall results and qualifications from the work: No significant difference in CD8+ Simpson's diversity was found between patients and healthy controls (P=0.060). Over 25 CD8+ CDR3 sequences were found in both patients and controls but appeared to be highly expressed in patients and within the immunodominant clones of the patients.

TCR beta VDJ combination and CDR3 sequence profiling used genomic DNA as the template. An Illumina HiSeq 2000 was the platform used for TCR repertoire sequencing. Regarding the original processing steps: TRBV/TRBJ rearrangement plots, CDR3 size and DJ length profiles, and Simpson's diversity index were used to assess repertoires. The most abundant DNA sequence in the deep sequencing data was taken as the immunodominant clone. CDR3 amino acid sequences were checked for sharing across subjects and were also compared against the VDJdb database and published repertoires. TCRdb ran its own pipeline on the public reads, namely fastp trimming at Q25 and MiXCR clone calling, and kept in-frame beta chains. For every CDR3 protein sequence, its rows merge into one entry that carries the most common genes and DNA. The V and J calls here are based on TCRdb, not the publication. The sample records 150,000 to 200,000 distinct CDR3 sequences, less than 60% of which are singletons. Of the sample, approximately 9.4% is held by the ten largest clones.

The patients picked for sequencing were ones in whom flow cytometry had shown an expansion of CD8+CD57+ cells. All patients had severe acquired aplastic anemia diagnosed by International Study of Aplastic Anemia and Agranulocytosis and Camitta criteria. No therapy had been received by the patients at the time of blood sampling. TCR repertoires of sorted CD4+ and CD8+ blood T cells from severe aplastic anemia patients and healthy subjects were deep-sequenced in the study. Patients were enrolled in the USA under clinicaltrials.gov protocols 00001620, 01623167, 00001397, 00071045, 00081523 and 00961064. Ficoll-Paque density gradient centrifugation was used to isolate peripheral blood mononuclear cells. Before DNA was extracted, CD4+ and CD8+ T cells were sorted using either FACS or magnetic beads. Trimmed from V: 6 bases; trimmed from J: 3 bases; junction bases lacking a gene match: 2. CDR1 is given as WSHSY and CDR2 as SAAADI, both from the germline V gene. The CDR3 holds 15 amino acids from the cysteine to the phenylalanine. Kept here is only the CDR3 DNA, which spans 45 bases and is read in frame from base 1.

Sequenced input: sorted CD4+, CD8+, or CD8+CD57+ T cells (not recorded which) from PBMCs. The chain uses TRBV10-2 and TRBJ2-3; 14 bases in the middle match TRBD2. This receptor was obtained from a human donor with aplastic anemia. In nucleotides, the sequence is TGCGCCAGCAGGGGGACTAGCGGGGGTACAGATACGCAGTATTTT. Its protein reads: CASRGTSGGTDTQYF.